A single sample gave rise to the 13 T cell receptor beta chains below, sequenced in a study of CD8+ T cells in alopecia areata. Extraction of RNA preceded its reverse transcription into cDNA, which served as the sequencing template. Profiling relied on immunoSEQ multiplex PCR, and the TCRdb table lists in-frame clones only, not all of them. This sample has approximately 300,000 clones, with about three fifths found just once. The treatment here: oral pan-JAK inhibitor, 5-10 mg twice daily. This specimen consisted of CD4+ T cells sorted from blood, obtained at week 24, from a patient treated with tofacitinib. The receptor set was obtained from a human donor with alopecia areata.

This chain links TRBV29-1 with TRBJ1-1; D ambiguous. The CDR3 is made up of 14 amino acids. Between the trimmed V and J ends, which lost 8 bases and 3 bases, there was a span of 19 bases. Per germline, CDR1 SQVTM and CDR2 ANQGSEA. The DNA for the CDR3 is TGCAGCTCCTTGGCTAGGTTGTCCGACACTGAAGCTTTCTTT. It yields the protein CSSLARLSDTEAFF.

In its sample, this clone was seen a few times. CDR3 residues: CASSQQLAGGLARYNEQFF. The CDR3 nucleotides read TGCGCCAGCAGCCAACAACTAGCGGGGGGCCTGGCCCGCTACAATGAGCAGTTCTTC. This chain connects TRBV4-1 to TRBJ2-1, with 12 bases that match TRBD2. Germline lookup yields CDR1 MGHRA and CDR2 YSYEKL. This CDR3 has 19 amino acids. The V gene end was trimmed by 2 bases and the J gene end by 3 bases; junction bases not matched to a gene: 11.

The chain is built from TRBV6-1 and TRBJ2-1, with 7 nucleotides matching TRBD2. V gave up 6 bases and J gave up 2 bases; unmatched junction bases: 4. CDR1 and CDR2 (germline): MNHNS, SASEGT. This CDR3 spans 14 amino acids. CDR3 residues: CASSSGTTYNEQFF. The CDR3 DNA follows: TGTGCCAGCAGCTCCGGGACTACCTACAATGAGCAGTTCTTC.

As regards this clone: Other DNA sequences in the same sample also yield this CDR3. The V and J genes are TRBV30 and TRBJ1-6, with D unresolved. V shed 0 bases and J shed 7 bases, with 7 bases lying between them. The CDR3 is made up of 13 amino acids. Germline V gene data show CDR1 as GTSNPN and CDR2 as SVGIG (reference sequence). The CDR3 sequence: CAWSVSGNSPLHF. In nucleotides, the CDR3 is TGTGCCTGGAGTGTAAGTGGAAATTCACCCCTCCACTTT.

This clone was counted between two and nine times. The CDR3 region has the DNA TGCGCCAGCAGCCTAACAAAACTAACAGGGGCCGGGGCCAACGTCCTGACTTTC. This sequence encodes CASSLTKLTGAGANVLTF. The J gene is TRBJ2-6, the V gene TRBV5-1, with 7 bases fitting TRBD1. CDR1 and CDR2 from the germline V gene are SGHRS and YFSETQ. V trimming: 4 bases; J trimming: 4 bases; junction bases outside the gene matches: 14. The CDR3 has 18 amino acids.

This chain joins TRBV18 and TRBJ1-6; possibly TRBD1 for D (6 bases). CDR3 size: 14 residues. Germline CDR1 is KGHSH and CDR2 is LQKENI. The ends were cut back, 3 bases at V and 8 bases at J, with 11 bases in the middle. CDR3 in amino acids: CASSPSGADSPLHF. The CDR3 coding sequence is TGTGCCAGCTCACCCTCGGGGGCGGATTCACCCCTCCACTTT.

The genes are TRBV4-1 and TRBJ1-2, with 9 bases lining up with TRBD1. The junction had 3 bases not matched to a gene; V was cut back by 1 base and J by 3 bases. The CDR3 totals 15 residues. Germline loops: CDR1 MGHRA, CDR2 YSYEKL. The CDR3 here is CASSQGRTGDYGYTF. The CDR3, as DNA: TGCGCCAGCAGCCAAGGCCGGACAGGGGACTATGGCTACACCTTC.

This chain connects TRBV2 to TRBJ2-5; D gene unclear. CDR1 and CDR2 from the germline V gene are SNHLY and FYNNEI. The CDR3 sequence is 14 residues long. Trimming took 8 bases from V and 2 from J, leaving 15 bases between them. The CDR3 loop is CASEAFARQETQYF. In nucleotides, the CDR3 is TGTGCCAGCGAGGCGTTTGCCAGACAAGAGACCCAGTACTTC.

J is TRBJ1-1 and V is TRBV25-1, with 9 bases lining up with TRBD1. The germline CDR1 and CDR2 sequences are MGHDK and SYGVNS. The CDR3 contains 12 residues. V gave up 7 bases and J gave up 6 bases; unmatched junction bases: 3. The DNA for the CDR3 is TGTGCCAGCACTCGACAGGGGGCTGAAGCTTTCTTT. It specifies CASTRQGAEAFF.

This chain connects TRBV29-1 to TRBJ2-2, with TRBD1 as a possible D gene (5 bases). Between the trimmed V and J ends, which lost 5 bases and 4 bases, there was a span of 17 bases. The CDR3 has 15 amino acids. In germline, CDR1 is SQVTM, CDR2 ANQGSEA. The CDR3 DNA is TGCAGCGTTTACGGATATATGCAGGGCACCGGGGAGCTGTTTTTT. Encoded protein: CSVYGYMQGTGELFF.

The chain carries TRBV30 and TRBJ2-7, with D unresolved. The V end lost 4 bases, the J end lost 3 bases, and 13 bases lay between the germline ends. CDR1 and CDR2 (germline): GTSNPN, SVGIG (reference sequence). The length of the CDR3 is 13 residues. The CDR3 region is CAWTPSPHYEQYF. For the CDR3, the DNA is TGTGCCTGGACCCCAAGTCCCCACTACGAGCAGTACTTC.

This clone was counted a few times. The chain has TRBV29-1 and TRBJ2-1; D is unresolved. Germline CDR1 is SQVTM and CDR2 is ANQGSEA. V lost 7 bases and J 4 bases, leaving 17 bases between the germline ends. This CDR3 spans 14 amino acids. CDR3: CSAPREHAYNEQFF. The DNA for the CDR3 is TGCAGCGCCCCCCGTGAGCACGCATACAATGAGCAGTTCTTC.

CDR3 loop: CAWSARGGRNNEQFF. DNA of the CDR3: TGTGCCTGGAGTGCCCGAGGCGGCCGAAACAATGAGCAGTTCTTC. The V gene is TRBV30, the J gene TRBJ2-1, with D unclear. CDR3 length equals 15 residues. CDR1 is GTSNPN, CDR2 SVGIG, per germline (reference sequence). The ends were cut back, 1 base at V and 5 bases at J, with 15 bases in the middle.